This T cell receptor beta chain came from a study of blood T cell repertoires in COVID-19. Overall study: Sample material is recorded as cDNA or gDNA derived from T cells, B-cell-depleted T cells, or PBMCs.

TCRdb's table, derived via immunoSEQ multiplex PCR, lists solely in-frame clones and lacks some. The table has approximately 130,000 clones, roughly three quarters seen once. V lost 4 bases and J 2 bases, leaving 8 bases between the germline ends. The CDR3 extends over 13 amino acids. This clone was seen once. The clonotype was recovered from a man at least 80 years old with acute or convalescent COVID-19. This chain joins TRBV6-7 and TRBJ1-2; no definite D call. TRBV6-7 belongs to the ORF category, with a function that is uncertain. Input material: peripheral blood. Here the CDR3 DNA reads TGTGCCAGCAGTTGGGAGGGCAACTATGGCTACACCTTC. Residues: CASSWEGNYGYTF.